This TCR beta chain is drawn from a study of cytomegalovirus exposure and HLA in healthy donors. Looked up from germline, CDR1 is SGHRS and CDR2 is YFSETQ. CDR3 length: 16 amino acids. V gave up 3 bases and J gave up 9 bases; unmatched junction bases: 11. PCR involved 60 Vbeta and 13 Jbeta primers. The protocol was immunoSEQ multiplex PCR, while the TCRdb copy is restricted to in-frame clones and leaves out a portion. The sample lists some 190,000 clones, about four fifths occurring once. The material sequenced was PBMCs. The rearrangement uses TRBV5-1 and TRBJ1-6; 8 bases are shared with TRBD1. This receptor was obtained from a male donor in good health and CMV-seronegative. Here the CDR3 reads CASSSEGQGSSSPLHF. The CDR3 DNA is TGCGCCAGCAGCTCCGAAGGACAGGGTAGTAGTTCACCCCTCCACTTT.